This T cell receptor (beta chain) was documented in a study of cytomegalovirus exposure and HLA in healthy donors. Regarding the study as a whole: While the bulk of TCR sequences proved rare, some public TCRs turned up in many donors.

This clone was recorded a few times. Antigen unknown. V was clipped by 6 bases and J by 5 bases; unmatched bases: 6. The CDR3 runs 14 residues. Germline CDR1 and CDR2: KGHSH and LQKENI. It was with 60 Vbeta and 13 Jbeta primers that the PCR ran. Profiling relied on immunoSEQ multiplex PCR, and the TCRdb table lists in-frame clones only, not all of them. The sample records around 190,000 clones, approximately 79% being singletons. This TCR was sampled from a woman aged 18-29 years in good health and CMV-seronegative. Sequencing was carried out using PBMCs. The V gene is TRBV18, the J gene TRBJ1-4; 7 bases are shared with TRBD1. The DNA of the CDR3 is TGTGCCAGCTCGCTTCCGACAGGGAATGAAAAACTGTTTTTT. Translation: CASSLPTGNEKLFF. The full variable domain, its missing parts supplied by reference TRBV18 and TRBJ1-4, is NAGVMQNPRHLVRRRGQEARLRCSPMKGHSHVYWYRQLPEEGLKFMVYLQKENIIDESGMPKERFSAEFPKEGPSILRIQQVVRGDSAAYFCASSLPTGNEKLFFGSGTQLSVL.